This T cell receptor (beta chain) appears in the sequencing data of a study of T cell repertoires in aging, cancer and after chemotherapy. Across the study: About 9 million TCR reads made up the full dataset. The study's findings and limits: No conclusions about immunological memory after chemotherapy can be drawn from the repertoire data. Untreated cancer patients had significantly lower blood TCR diversity than age-matched healthy donors. Across the chemotherapy interval, each cancer cohort showed higher median generation probability, suggesting thymic rebound.

Peripheral blood genomic DNA, not sorted cells or RNA, was the template. TRB rearrangements spanning V, D and J were amplified using mixed TRB-A/B primers. TCRdb fed the multiplex PCR reads into MiXCR, producing one record per CDR3 protein. In the table there are approximately 2,300 distinct CDR3 sequences, approximately 24% of which are singletons. About this clonotype: Its target is not known.

CDR3 size: 13 residues. Germline CDR1 DFQATT, CDR2 SNEGSKA (reference sequence). V was clipped by 5 bases and J by 3 bases, with 14 bases between them. Sequences were obtained from blood. The receptor was isolated from a human donor with a solid tumor. The gene calls are TRBV20-1 and TRBJ2-7, with D possibly matching TRBD2 (5 bases). The CDR3 coding sequence is TGCAGTGCTTTTTCCCCCCGGGGCTACGAGCAGTACTTC. Its protein is CSAFSPRGYEQYF.